Sequencing of this T cell receptor (beta chain) was carried out in a study of shared clonotypes between healthy human individuals. General study results and limits: Only a few donors were included, so the genetic and exposure-history diversity represented was limited.

A remark on this clone: The target antigen is unknown.

V was shortened by 1 base and J by 7 bases, with 8 bases between the two germline ends. The V gene's germline CDR1 is GTSNPN and CDR2 SVGIG (reference sequence). CDR3 length: 13 residues. Sequencing was performed with immunoSEQ multiplex PCR; in TCRdb, only in-frame clones are kept and a portion is missing. The sample has 2 million to 2.5 million clones; about 94% are singletons. The rearrangement links TRBV30 to TRBJ1-6; no clear D gene. This receptor was obtained from a young man in good health. Sequenced sample: naive CD4+ T cells sorted from blood. Subset indicated: CD45RA+ positively selected. Here the CDR3 reads CAWSAPKNSPLHF. As DNA, the CDR3 is TGTGCCTGGAGTGCTCCGAAGAATTCACCCCTCCACTTT.